These 12 T cell receptor beta chains were sequenced from one sample in a study of cytomegalovirus exposure and HLA in healthy donors. Profiling relied on immunoSEQ multiplex PCR, and the TCRdb table lists in-frame clones only, not all of them. This table has roughly 130,000 clones, about nine tenths appearing once. The sample comprised PBMCs. The receptors derive from a man under 40 in good health and CMV-seronegative.

The chain is built from TRBV25-1 and TRBJ2-2; 8 bases line up with TRBD1. The junction had 11 bases not matched to a gene; V was cut back by 10 bases and J by 4 bases. This CDR3 contains 15 residues. Per the germline V gene, CDR1 is MGHDK and CDR2 is SYGVNS. Here the CDR3 DNA reads TGTGCCACCAACCCCGACAGGGGTAGCACCGGGGAGCTGTTTTTT. Amino acids: CATNPDRGSTGELFF.

The chain couples TRBV29-1 to TRBJ2-3; a weak D match, TRBD1 (5 bases). This CDR3 is 11 amino acids long. Germline CDR1 SQVTM, CDR2 ANQGSEA. CDR3 residues: CAGRPGDTQYF. The CDR3 bases are TGCGCCGGACGCCCAGGGGATACGCAGTATTTT.

The chain is built from TRBV6-5 and TRBJ1-1; no reliable D call. With 4 bases removed from V and 6 bases from J, the gap between germline ends came to 12 bases. CDR1 MNHEY and CDR2 SVGAGI come from the germline V gene. The CDR3 totals 13 residues. The CDR3 spells CASSSRQIAEAFF. DNA of the CDR3: TGTGCCAGCAGTTCTCGTCAGATCGCTGAAGCTTTCTTT.

The DNA of the CDR3 is TGTGCCAGCAGCCAGGGACAGGTCCAAGAGACCCAGTACTTC. Residues: CASSQGQVQETQYF. The chain has TRBV7-9 and TRBJ2-5; 8 positions match TRBD1. Unmatched junction bases numbered 3, after V lost 5 bases and J lost 1 base. Germline-derived CDR1 and CDR2 are SEHNR and FQNEAQ (reference sequence). The CDR3 loop spans 14 amino acids.

This rearrangement joins TRBV7-9 to TRBJ2-5; tentatively, D is TRBD2 (5 bases). Germline V gene lookup returns CDR1 SEHNR and CDR2 FQNEAQ (reference sequence). CDR3 length: 13 residues. Trimming stripped 5 bases from V and 4 bases from J, with 11 bases between. The CDR3 DNA reads as TGTGCCAGCAGCCCTTACGGAGGAGAGACCCAGTACTTC. Residues: CASSPYGGETQYF.

This clone was seen more than once but under ten times. The chain employs TRBV30 and TRBJ1-6; TRBD1 matches 8 bases. The CDR3 is 13 residues long. CDR1 GTSNPN and CDR2 SVGIG come from the germline V gene (reference sequence). The junction had 4 bases not matched to a gene; V was cut back by 6 bases and J by 6 bases. CDR3 sequence (DNA): TGTGCCTGCATGGGACAGGTTAATTCACCCCTCCACTTT. Protein sequence: CACMGQVNSPLHF.

This clone was observed a handful of times. V and J are TRBV9 and TRBJ1-2; 11 nucleotides line up with TRBD1. CDR1 and CDR2 from the germline V gene are SGDLS and YYNGEE. Trimming at V came to 3 bases and at J to 7 bases, leaving 8 bases not matched to a gene. CDR3 size: 15 residues. The CDR3 DNA sequence: TGTGCCAGCAGCGCATCCGGGACAGGGGGGTTTGGCTACACCTTC. Translating it yields CASSASGTGGFGYTF.

The chain carries TRBV27 and TRBJ2-1, with 8 positions matching TRBD1. V was pared by 5 bases and J by 5 bases, with 8 bases of the junction left unmatched. The CDR3 is 15 residues long. Germline V gene data show CDR1 as MNHEY and CDR2 as SMNVEV (reference sequence). The CDR3 bases are TGTGCCAGCAGTCACCGGGACAGGTTAAACAATGAGCAGTTCTTC. Translated, it gives CASSHRDRLNNEQFF.

The chain employs TRBV2 and TRBJ2-7; no clear D. Trimming removed 3 bases from V and 3 bases from J, with 3 bases in between. This CDR3 has 11 residues. Germline values: CDR1 SNHLY, CDR2 FYNNEI. The DNA for the CDR3 is TGTGCCAGCAGTGACGTCTACGAGCAGTACTTC. Amino acids: CASSDVYEQYF.

This sequence joins TRBV30 and TRBJ2-5, with TRBD2 identical over 10 bases. The length of the CDR3 is 15 residues. Germline lookup yields CDR1 GTSNPN and CDR2 SVGIG (reference sequence). V dropped 7 bases and J dropped 2; count of bases not matched to a gene: 10. The CDR3 reads CASGGGLAAQETQYF. Written as DNA, the CDR3 is TGTGCCTCCGGTGGAGGACTAGCGGCACAAGAGACCCAGTACTTC.

The chain recombines TRBV10-3 with TRBJ2-1; 13 bases agree with TRBD2. Germline-derived CDR1 and CDR2 are ENHRY and SYGVKD. The ends lost 6 bases at V and 8 bases at J; junction bases unmatched: 1. CDR3 size: 13 residues. For the CDR3, the DNA is TGTGCCATCAGCGGACTAGCGGGAGATGAGCAGTTCTTC. Protein: CAISGLAGDEQFF.

This chain links TRBV30 with TRBJ2-7; 7 nucleotides agree with TRBD2. With 5 bases clipped from V and 2 bases from J, the junction kept 6 bases outside the gene matches. Per the germline V gene, CDR1 is GTSNPN and CDR2 is SVGIG (reference sequence). The CDR3 is 13 amino acids. The CDR3 reads CAWSGGNTYEQYF. CDR3 nucleotides: TGTGCCTGGTCGGGGGGAAATACCTACGAGCAGTACTTC. The full variable domain, completed using reference TRBV30 and TRBJ2-7, is SQTIHQWPATLVQPVGSPLSLECTVEGTSNPNLYWYRQAAGRGLQLLFYSVGIGQISSEVPQNLSASRPQDRQFILSSKKLLLSDSGFYLCAWSGGNTYEQYFGPGTRLTVT.